This T cell receptor beta chain was identified during a study of beta chain features in type 1 diabetes. Looking at the study overall: Researchers looked at approximately 110,000,000 sorted cells across all samples.

CDR3 length: 16 residues. Trimming stripped 2 bases from V and 0 bases from J, with 14 bases between. Per germline, CDR1 MGHRA and CDR2 YSYEKL. All of the isolated RNA was reverse transcribed, so expressed TCRB transcripts were sequenced. The data were produced by immunoSEQ multiplex PCR, yet TCRdb's version contains in-frame clones alone and is incomplete. This sample has fewer than 650,000 clones, with about 16% found just once. Study-level findings and limits: A cDNA-based sequencing approach could over-represent cells with high TCR expression.

Notes on this clone: Its antigen is still unknown.

The chain joins TRBV4-1 to TRBJ2-7; D perhaps matches TRBD1 (5 bases). The specimen was naive CD4+ T cells from blood. The TCR originated in a man younger than 30 in good health. The CDR3 here is CASSQKGLVNSYEQYF. CDR3 coding DNA: TGCGCCAGCAGCCAAAAGGGGCTAGTGAACTCCTACGAGCAGTACTTC.